The clone carrying this TCR beta chain was picked up a small number of times. These data come from a study of shared clonotypes between healthy human individuals. TCRdb's table, derived via immunoSEQ multiplex PCR, lists solely in-frame clones and lacks some. The table shows 2 million to 2.5 million clones, with approximately 94% occurring only once. CDR3 length: 13 residues. J was trimmed by 6 bases and V by 3 bases; bases with no gene match: 6. CDR1 GTSNPN and CDR2 SVGIG come from the germline V gene (reference sequence). This receptor was obtained from a man younger than 35 in good health. Some clones in this sample may be carry-over from other donors' samples. What was sequenced was naive CD4+ T cells from PBMCs. The subset here: CD45RA+ positively selected. This chain connects TRBV30 to TRBJ1-2, with TRBD1 identical over 8 bases. Written as DNA, the CDR3 is TGTGCCTGGAGGTCCGCAGGGGGCCATGGCTACACCTTC. Translating it yields CAWRSAGGHGYTF.